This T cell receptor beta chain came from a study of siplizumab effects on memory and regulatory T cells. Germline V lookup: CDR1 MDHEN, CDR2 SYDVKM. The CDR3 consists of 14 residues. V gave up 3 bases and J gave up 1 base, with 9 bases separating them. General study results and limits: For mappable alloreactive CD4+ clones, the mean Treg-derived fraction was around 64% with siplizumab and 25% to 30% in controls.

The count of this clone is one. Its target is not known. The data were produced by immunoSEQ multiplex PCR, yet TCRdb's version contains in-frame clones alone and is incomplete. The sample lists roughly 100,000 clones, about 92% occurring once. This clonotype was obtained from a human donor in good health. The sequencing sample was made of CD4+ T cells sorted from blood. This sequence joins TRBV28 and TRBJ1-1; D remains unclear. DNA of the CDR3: TGTGCCAGCAGTTTCGGCTTGGGGAACACTGAAGCTTTCTTT. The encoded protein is CASSFGLGNTEAFF.